Following are 15 T cell receptor beta chains from one sample sequenced in a study of blood T cell repertoires in COVID-19. Clones were read by immunoSEQ multiplex PCR, and TCRdb kept only the in-frame ones, dropping some. The profile shows under 200,000 clones, 88% of them singletons. Sequences were obtained from peripheral blood. These receptors were obtained from a man aged 40-49 years with active or convalescent COVID-19.

The V gene is TRBV30, the J gene TRBJ1-2; no reliable D call. The CDR3 is 16 residues long. From germline, CDR1 is GTSNPN and CDR2 SVGIG (reference sequence). The CDR3 reads CAFHPRDKAPGYGYTF. The CDR3 DNA sequence: TGTGCTTTTCATCCGCGTGATAAGGCGCCGGGCTATGGCTACACCTTC.

The gene calls are TRBV5-1 and TRBJ2-6, with D maybe TRBD1 (5 bases). The CDR3 loop spans 18 amino acids. Germline CDR1 SGHRS, CDR2 YFSETQ. V lost 8 bases to trimming and J lost 0 bases, with 21 bases between them. The CDR3 bases are TGCGCCAGTCGCCGACCAGGGCAGCTCAGCTCTGGGGCCAACGTCCTGACTTTC. Protein product: CASRRPGQLSSGANVLTF.

The chain employs TRBV28 and TRBJ2-7, with a tentative D call TRBD2 (6 bases). The CDR3 is 16 amino acids. V was clipped by 5 bases and J by 3 bases, with 20 bases between them. Germline CDR1 reads MDHEN; CDR2 reads SYDVKM. CDR3 sequence reads: CASSPQRASALYEQYF. In DNA form, the CDR3 reads TGTGCCAGCAGTCCCCAACGTGCTAGCGCTCTCTACGAGCAGTACTTC.

The V and J genes are TRBV7-6 and TRBJ2-1; maybe TRBD2 (5 bases). V lost 8 bases and J 4 bases, leaving 18 bases between the germline ends. The CDR3 consists of 15 residues. Germline V CDR1 and CDR2: SGHVS, FNYEAQ. The CDR3 DNA reads as TGTGCCAGCTCCATTGAGGGTAGAGGGTACAATGAGCAGTTCTTC. Amino acid sequence: CASSIEGRGYNEQFF. The full variable domain, in which reference TRBV7-6 and TRBJ2-1 provide the parts outside the CDR3, is GAGVSQSPRYKVTKRGQDVALRCDPISGHVSLYWYRQALGQGPEFLTYFNYEAQQDKSGLPNDRFSAERPEGSISTLTIQRTEQRDSAMYRCASSIEGRGYNEQFFGPGTRLTVL.

The J gene is TRBJ2-7, the V gene TRBV28; 8 nucleotides line up with TRBD2. The germline gives CDR1 MDHEN, CDR2 SYDVKM. This CDR3 is 15 amino acids long. V shed 11 bases and J 0 bases; nucleotides not matched to a gene: 12. The CDR3 DNA reads TGTGCCTCATCAACCGGGGGGGCGAGCTCCTACGAGCAGTACTTC. Translating it yields CASSTGGASSYEQYF.

The chain has TRBV15 and TRBJ1-5; the D is unclear. Germline CDR1 reads LNHNV; CDR2 reads YYDKDF (reference sequence). The CDR3 consists of 15 residues. V lost 0 bases, J lost 3 bases, and 9 bases lay in between. The CDR3 is CATSRDSRFNQPQHF. As DNA, the CDR3 is TGTGCCACCAGCAGAGATAGCAGATTCAATCAGCCCCAGCATTTT.

The table lists this clone with a count of one. The genes are TRBV9 and TRBJ2-3, with D perhaps matching TRBD2 (6 bases). This CDR3 region has 14 residues. V lost 0 bases and J lost 2, with 7 bases in between. Germline V gives CDR1 SGDLS, CDR2 YYNGEE. CDR3 DNA: TGTGCCAGCAGCGTAGTAGCGGCCACAGATACGCAGTATTTT. Protein product: CASSVVAATDTQYF.

The V gene is TRBV6-2 or TRBV6-3, the J gene TRBJ2-1; 8 positions match TRBD1. Germline assignment: CDR1 MNHEY and CDR2 SVGEGT. V was clipped by 0 bases and J by 9 bases; unmatched bases: 7. This CDR3 contains 15 residues. CDR3 protein: CASSYSLQGVGEQFF. The CDR3 bases are TGTGCCAGCAGTTACTCGTTACAGGGGGTTGGTGAGCAGTTCTTC.

V and J are TRBV14 and TRBJ2-5; 10 nucleotides match TRBD2. Germline trimming cut 0 bases from V and 5 bases from J; bases unmatched to any gene: 6. This CDR3 contains 16 residues. In germline, CDR1 is SGHDN, CDR2 FVKESK. The CDR3 DNA is TGTGCCAGCAGCCAAGATCTGGCTAGCGGGAGTGAGACCCAGTACTTC. Its translation is CASSQDLASGSETQYF.

The chain uses TRBV12-3 or TRBV12-4 and TRBJ2-1; 7 bases are a match to TRBD1. The CDR3 has 13 residues. The V segment lost 7 bases and the J segment 9 bases; nucleotides outside the gene matches: 9. The CDR3 loop is CASILRQGGEQFF. The CDR3 DNA reads as TGTGCCAGCATCTTGCGACAGGGCGGTGAGCAGTTCTTC.

The chain carries TRBV2 and TRBJ1-5, with 9 bases identical to TRBD1. The CDR3 is 19 residues long. J was trimmed by 2 bases and V by 5 bases; bases with no gene match: 16. Germline V gene sequence: CDR1 SNHLY, CDR2 FYNNEI. The CDR3 loop is CASSTIQGAGGYGNQPQHF. CDR3 nucleotides: TGTGCCAGCAGTACAATACAGGGGGCGGGAGGTTATGGCAATCAGCCCCAGCATTTT. Variable domain in full (rest from reference TRBV2 and TRBJ1-5): EPEVTQTPSHQVTQMGQEVILRCVPISNHLYFYWYRQILGQKVEFLVSFYNNEISEKSEIFDDQFSVERPDGSNFTLKIRSTKLEDSAMYFCASSTIQGAGGYGNQPQHFGDGTRLSIL.

The chain employs TRBV2 and TRBJ2-5, with 7 bases that match TRBD1. Looked up from germline, CDR1 is SNHLY and CDR2 is FYNNEI. V was pared by 5 bases and J by 2 bases, with 8 bases of the junction left unmatched. The CDR3 is 15 residues long. The CDR3 bases are TGTGCCAGCAGTCCAAGGACAGGCGGACAAGAGACCCAGTACTTC. Protein: CASSPRTGGQETQYF.

Here the CDR3 DNA reads TGTGCCATCAGTGAGCCGAAAGGCGCAGGGGGAGTTGAAGCTTTCTTT. Protein sequence: CAISEPKGAGGVEAFF. The genes are TRBV10-3 and TRBJ1-1; TRBD1 matches 7 bases. This CDR3 contains 16 residues. The trim removed 2 bases at V and 7 bases at J, leaving 13 bases unmatched. The V gene's germline CDR1 is ENHRY and CDR2 SYGVKD.

The J gene is TRBJ1-5, the V gene TRBV10-3; D not resolved. With 2 bases removed from V and 0 bases from J, the gap between germline ends came to 17 bases. Germline V gene lookup returns CDR1 ENHRY and CDR2 SYGVKD. The CDR3 is 18 amino acids. CDR3 sequence (DNA): TGTGCCATCAGTGAGGGATTTGGAGGAGCGTATAGCAATCAGCCCCAGCATTTT. It is translated as CAISEGFGGAYSNQPQHF.

This chain connects TRBV24-1 to TRBJ2-1; D may be TRBD1 (5 bases). This CDR3 has 17 amino acids. With 4 bases removed from V and 0 bases from J, the gap between germline ends came to 15 bases. Germline V gene data show CDR1 as KGHDR and CDR2 as SFDVKD. In nucleotides, the CDR3 is TGTGCCACCAGTGAGTCAAACAGGCGAAGCTCCTACAATGAGCAGTTCTTC. It is translated as CATSESNRRSSYNEQFF.